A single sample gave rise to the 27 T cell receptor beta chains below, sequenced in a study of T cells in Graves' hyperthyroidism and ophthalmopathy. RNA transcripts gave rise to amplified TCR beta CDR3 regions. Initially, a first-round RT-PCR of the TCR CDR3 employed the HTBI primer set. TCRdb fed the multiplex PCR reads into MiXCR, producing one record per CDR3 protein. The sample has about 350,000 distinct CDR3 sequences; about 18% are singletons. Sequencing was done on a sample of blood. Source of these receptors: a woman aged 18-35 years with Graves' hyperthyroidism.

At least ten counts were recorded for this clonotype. CDR3 bases: TGTGCCAGCGGGCGGGGGGGGCCACAGGAGACCCAGTACTTC. Translated, it gives CASGRGGPQETQYF. This chain joins TRBV2 and TRBJ2-5; 9 bases align to TRBD2. The CDR3 consists of 14 residues. V lost 8 bases, J lost 5 bases, and 9 bases stayed unmatched. Germline lookup yields CDR1 SNHLY and CDR2 FYNNEI.

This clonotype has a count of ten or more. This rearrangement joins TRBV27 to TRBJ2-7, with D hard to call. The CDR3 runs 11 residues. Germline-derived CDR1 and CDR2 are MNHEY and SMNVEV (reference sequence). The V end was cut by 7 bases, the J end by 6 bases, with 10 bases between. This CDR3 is CASTLFSEQYF. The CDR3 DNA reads TGTGCCAGCACCTTGTTTTCCGAGCAGTACTTC.

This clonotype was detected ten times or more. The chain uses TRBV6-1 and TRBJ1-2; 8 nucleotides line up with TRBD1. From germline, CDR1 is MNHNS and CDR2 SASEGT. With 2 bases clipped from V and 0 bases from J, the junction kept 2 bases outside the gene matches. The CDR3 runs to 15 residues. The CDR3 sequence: CASSEPGQANYGYTF. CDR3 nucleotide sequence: TGTGCCAGCAGTGAACCGGGACAGGCTAACTATGGCTACACCTTC.

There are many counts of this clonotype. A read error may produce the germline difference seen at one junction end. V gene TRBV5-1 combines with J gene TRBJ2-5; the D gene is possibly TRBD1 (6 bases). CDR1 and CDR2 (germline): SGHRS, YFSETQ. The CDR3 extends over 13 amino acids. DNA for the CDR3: TGTGCCAGCAGTTTGGGGGCCGAGGAGACCCAGTACTTC. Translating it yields CASSLGAEETQYF.

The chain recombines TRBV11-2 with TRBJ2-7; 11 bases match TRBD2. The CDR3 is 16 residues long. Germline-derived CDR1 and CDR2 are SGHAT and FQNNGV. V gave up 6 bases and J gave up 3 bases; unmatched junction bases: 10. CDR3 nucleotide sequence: TGTGCCAGCAGAGTAACTAGCGGGGGTACTGACTACGAGCAGTACTTC. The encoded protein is CASRVTSGGTDYEQYF.

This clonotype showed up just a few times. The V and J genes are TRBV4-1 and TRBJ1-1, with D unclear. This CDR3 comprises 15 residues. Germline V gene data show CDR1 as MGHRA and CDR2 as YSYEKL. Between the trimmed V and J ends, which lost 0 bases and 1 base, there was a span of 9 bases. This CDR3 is CASSQEYRRNTEAFF. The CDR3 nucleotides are TGCGCCAGCAGCCAAGAGTACCGCCGGAACACTGAAGCTTTCTTT.

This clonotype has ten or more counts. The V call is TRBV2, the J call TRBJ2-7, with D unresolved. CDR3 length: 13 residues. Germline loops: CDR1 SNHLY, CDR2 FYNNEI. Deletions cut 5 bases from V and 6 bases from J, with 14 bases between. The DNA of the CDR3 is TGTGCCAGCAGTTCCCTGGTAGGATCCGAGCAGTACTTC. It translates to CASSSLVGSEQYF.

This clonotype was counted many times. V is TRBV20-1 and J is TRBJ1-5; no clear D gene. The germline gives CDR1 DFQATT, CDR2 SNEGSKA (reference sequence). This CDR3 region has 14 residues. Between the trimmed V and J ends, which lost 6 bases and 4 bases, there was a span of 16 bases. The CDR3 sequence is CSARDRMGNQPQHF. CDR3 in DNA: TGCAGTGCCCGTGACCGGATGGGAAATCAGCCCCAGCATTTT.

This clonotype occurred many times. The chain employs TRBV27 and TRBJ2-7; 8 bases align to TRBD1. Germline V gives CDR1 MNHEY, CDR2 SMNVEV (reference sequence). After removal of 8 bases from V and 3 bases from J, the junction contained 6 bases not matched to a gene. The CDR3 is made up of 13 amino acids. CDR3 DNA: TGTGCCAGCGCCGGGACAGGCCGCTACGAGCAGTACTTC. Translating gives CASAGTGRYEQYF.

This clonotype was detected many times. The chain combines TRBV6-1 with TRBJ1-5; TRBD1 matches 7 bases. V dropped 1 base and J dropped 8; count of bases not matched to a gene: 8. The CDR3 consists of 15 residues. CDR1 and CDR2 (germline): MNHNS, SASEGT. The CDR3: CASSEDPDRVEPQHF. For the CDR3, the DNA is TGTGCCAGCAGTGAAGACCCCGACAGGGTAGAGCCCCAGCATTTT.

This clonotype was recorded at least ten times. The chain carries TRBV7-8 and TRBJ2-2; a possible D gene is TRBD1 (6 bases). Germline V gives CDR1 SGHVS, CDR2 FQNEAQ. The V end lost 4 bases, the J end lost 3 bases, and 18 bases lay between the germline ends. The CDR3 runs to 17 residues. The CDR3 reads CASSSIRDTRHTGELFF. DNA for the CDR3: TGTGCCAGCAGCTCAATACGGGACACTCGCCACACCGGGGAGCTGTTTTTT.

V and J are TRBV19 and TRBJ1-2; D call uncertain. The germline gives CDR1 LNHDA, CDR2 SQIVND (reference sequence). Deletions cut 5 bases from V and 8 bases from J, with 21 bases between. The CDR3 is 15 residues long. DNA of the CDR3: TGTGCCAGTAGTCTCTCCGGGAGCAAAAACGGGGGCTACACCTTC. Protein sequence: CASSLSGSKNGGYTF.

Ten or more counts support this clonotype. Written as DNA, the CDR3 is TGTGCCAGCACCCCCCGCGCAGGCATGGGGTACGAGCAGTACTTC. This codes for CASTPRAGMGYEQYF. The gene calls are TRBV12-3 or TRBV12-4 and TRBJ2-7; D ambiguous. The CDR3 covers 15 residues. V was pared by 7 bases and J by 4 bases, with 20 bases between.

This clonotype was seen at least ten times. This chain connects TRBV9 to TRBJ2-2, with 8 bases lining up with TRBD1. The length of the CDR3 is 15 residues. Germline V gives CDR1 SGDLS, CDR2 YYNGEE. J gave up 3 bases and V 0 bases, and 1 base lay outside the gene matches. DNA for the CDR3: TGTGCCAGCAGCGTAGACAGGGGGGACACCGGGGAGCTGTTTTTT. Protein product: CASSVDRGDTGELFF.

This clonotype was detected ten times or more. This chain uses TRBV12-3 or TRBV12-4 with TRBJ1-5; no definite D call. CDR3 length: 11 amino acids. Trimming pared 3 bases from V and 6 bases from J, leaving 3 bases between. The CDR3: CASSLGQPQHF. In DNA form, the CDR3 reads TGTGCCAGCAGTTTGGGTCAGCCCCAGCATTTT.

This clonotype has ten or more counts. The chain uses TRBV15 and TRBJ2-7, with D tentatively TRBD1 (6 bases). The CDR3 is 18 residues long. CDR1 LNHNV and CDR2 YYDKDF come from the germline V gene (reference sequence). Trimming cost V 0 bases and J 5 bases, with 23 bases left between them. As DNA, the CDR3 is TGTGCCACCAGCAGAGATTTTACAGGGATCCGAGTGGGCGACGAGCAGTACTTC. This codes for CATSRDFTGIRVGDEQYF.

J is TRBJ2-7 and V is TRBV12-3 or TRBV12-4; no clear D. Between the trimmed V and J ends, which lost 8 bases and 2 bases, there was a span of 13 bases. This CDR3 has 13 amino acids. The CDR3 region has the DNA TGTGCCAGCCAGGATCGGGTGGCCTACGAGCAGTACTTC. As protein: CASQDRVAYEQYF.

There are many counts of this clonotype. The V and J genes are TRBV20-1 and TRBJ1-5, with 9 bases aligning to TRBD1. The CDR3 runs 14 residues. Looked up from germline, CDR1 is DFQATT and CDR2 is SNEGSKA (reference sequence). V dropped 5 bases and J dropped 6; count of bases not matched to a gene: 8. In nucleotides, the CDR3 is TGCAGTGCTCACAGGGACAGGGAGGGTCAGCCCCAGCATTTT. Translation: CSAHRDREGQPQHF.

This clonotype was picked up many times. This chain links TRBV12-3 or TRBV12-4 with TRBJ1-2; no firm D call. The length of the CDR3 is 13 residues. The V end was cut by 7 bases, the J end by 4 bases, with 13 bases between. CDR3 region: CASTGPWGYGYTF. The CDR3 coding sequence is TGTGCCAGCACCGGACCTTGGGGCTATGGCTACACCTTC.

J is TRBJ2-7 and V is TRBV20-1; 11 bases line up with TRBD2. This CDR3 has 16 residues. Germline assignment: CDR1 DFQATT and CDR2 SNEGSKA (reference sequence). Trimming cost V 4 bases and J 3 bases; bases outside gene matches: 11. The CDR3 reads CSANPGLAGGFYEQYF. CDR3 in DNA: TGCAGTGCTAACCCGGGGCTAGCGGGAGGATTCTACGAGCAGTACTTC.

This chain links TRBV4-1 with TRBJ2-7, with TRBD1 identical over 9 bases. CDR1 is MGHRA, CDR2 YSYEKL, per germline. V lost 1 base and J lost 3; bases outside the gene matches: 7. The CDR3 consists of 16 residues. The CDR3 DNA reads TGCGCCAGCAGCCAAGTTTATGGGACAGGGTTCTACGAGCAGTACTTC. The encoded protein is CASSQVYGTGFYEQYF.

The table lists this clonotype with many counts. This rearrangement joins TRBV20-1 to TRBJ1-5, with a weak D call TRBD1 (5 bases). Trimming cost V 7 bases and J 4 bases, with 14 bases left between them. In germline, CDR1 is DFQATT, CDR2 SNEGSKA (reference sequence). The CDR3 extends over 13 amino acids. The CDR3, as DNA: TGCAGTGTCAGAGAATGGGGGAATCAGCCCCAGCATTTT. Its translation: CSVREWGNQPQHF.

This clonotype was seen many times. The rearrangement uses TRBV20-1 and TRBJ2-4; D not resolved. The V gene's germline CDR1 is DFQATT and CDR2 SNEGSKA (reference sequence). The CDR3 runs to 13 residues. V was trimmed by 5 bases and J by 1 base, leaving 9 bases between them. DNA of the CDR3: TGCAGTGCTGGGATGGTTGCCAAAAACATTCAGTACTTC. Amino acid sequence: CSAGMVAKNIQYF.

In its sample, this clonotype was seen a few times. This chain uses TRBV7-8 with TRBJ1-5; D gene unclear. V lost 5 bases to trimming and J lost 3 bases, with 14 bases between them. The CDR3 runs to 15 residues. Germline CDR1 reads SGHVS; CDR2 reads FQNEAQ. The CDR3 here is CASSPVGLANQPQHF. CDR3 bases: TGTGCCAGCAGCCCAGTTGGGCTTGCCAATCAGCCCCAGCATTTT.

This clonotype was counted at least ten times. The DNA for the CDR3 is TGTGCCAGCAGCTTATCCGGGGTCGGATCCTACGAGCAGTACTTC. Its protein is CASSLSGVGSYEQYF. The chain combines TRBV7-3 with TRBJ2-7, with a possible D match to TRBD2 (5 bases). The CDR3 extends over 15 amino acids. V was trimmed by 2 bases and J by 1 base, leaving 12 bases between them. Germline V lookup: CDR1 SGHTA, CDR2 FQGTGA.

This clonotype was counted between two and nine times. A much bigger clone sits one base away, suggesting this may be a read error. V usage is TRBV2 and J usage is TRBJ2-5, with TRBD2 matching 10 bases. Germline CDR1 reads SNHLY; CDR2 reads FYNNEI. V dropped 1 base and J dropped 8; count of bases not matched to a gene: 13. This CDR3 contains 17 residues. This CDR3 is CASSEGLAGARGDTQYF. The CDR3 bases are TGTGCCAGCAGTGAAGGCCTAGCGGGGGCGCGGGGTGATACCCAGTACTTC.

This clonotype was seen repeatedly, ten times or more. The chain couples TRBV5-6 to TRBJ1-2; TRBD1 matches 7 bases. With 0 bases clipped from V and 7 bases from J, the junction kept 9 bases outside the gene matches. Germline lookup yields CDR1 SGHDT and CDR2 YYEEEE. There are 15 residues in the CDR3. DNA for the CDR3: TGTGCCAGCAGCTTGGCCAACAGGGGTGGGGTTGGCTACACCTTC. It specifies CASSLANRGGVGYTF.